Listed here are 25 T cell receptor beta chains from one sample, sequenced in a study of T cells in localized non-small cell lung cancer. Profiled with immunoSEQ multiplex PCR; TCRdb holds only in-frame clones, not every one. The table lists over 45,000 clones, around 77% of them singletons, with around 16% in the top ten. The sample was peripheral blood, taken before any cancer treatment. The receptors stem from a man aged 40 to 69 with stage I squamous cell lung carcinoma.

This clone came up once. The chain has TRBV6-5 and TRBJ2-1, with 14 bases fitting TRBD2. CDR3 length: 15 residues. The V gene's germline CDR1 is MNHEY and CDR2 SVGAGI. Unmatched junction bases numbered 7, after V lost 5 bases and J lost 10 bases. The CDR3 region has the DNA TGTGCCAGCAGTCAGACTAGCGGGGGGGCGGAGGAGCAGTTCTTC. Protein sequence: CASSQTSGGAEEQFF.

The chain is built from TRBV30 and TRBJ1-2; maybe TRBD1 (6 bases). The CDR3 runs to 16 residues. Trimming took off 3 bases at V and 7 bases at J, with 24 bases between the two ends. From germline, CDR1 is GTSNPN and CDR2 SVGIG (reference sequence). The CDR3 region has the DNA TGTGCCTGGAGGACCCCGTCCGGGACACGGACTTCTGGCTACACCTTC. Translation gives CAWRTPSGTRTSGYTF.

V is TRBV7-8 and J is TRBJ1-3, with D possibly matching TRBD1 (5 bases). Germline-derived CDR1 and CDR2 are SGHVS and FQNEAQ. V was shortened by 1 base and J by 7 bases, with 11 bases between the two germline ends. The CDR3 contains 14 residues. In DNA, the CDR3 is TGTGCCAGCAGCTTAGTTTCAGGGCTCAACACCATATATTTT. Translation: CASSLVSGLNTIYF.

V is TRBV30 and J is TRBJ2-5; D tentatively reads TRBD1 or TRBD2 (5 bases each). The J call could be wrong; TRBJ2-7 is a better fit for the DNA end. The CDR3 has 12 amino acids. Germline CDR1 is GTSNPN and CDR2 is SVGIG (reference sequence). In nucleotides, the CDR3 is TGTGCCTTGGGGGTTCGATCCTACGAGCAGTACTTC. This codes for CALGVRSYEQYF.

The sample holds a few counts of this clone. The rearrangement uses TRBV12-5 and TRBJ1-1, with D unclear. The germline CDR1 and CDR2 sequences are LGHNT and FRNRAP. This CDR3 has 11 amino acids. Deletions cut 1 base from V and 5 bases from J, with 2 bases between. The CDR3, as DNA: TGTGCTAGTGGTTTGGATACTGAAGCTTTCTTT. Its protein is CASGLDTEAFF.

This rearrangement joins TRBV19 to TRBJ2-7; 10 bases are a match to TRBD1. V lost 5 bases and J lost 3; bases outside the gene matches: 7. The CDR3 totals 15 residues. Germline CDR1 is LNHDA and CDR2 is SQIVND (reference sequence). This chain's CDR3 is CASSSAGQGGYEQYF. The DNA for the CDR3 is TGTGCCAGTAGTTCCGCAGGACAGGGGGGCTACGAGCAGTACTTC.

V usage is TRBV2 and J usage is TRBJ1-2; unclear D gene. Trimming took 5 bases from V and 8 from J, leaving 15 bases between them. The length of the CDR3 is 13 residues. In germline, CDR1 is SNHLY, CDR2 FYNNEI. CDR3 nucleotide sequence: TGTGCCAGCAGTTCAAGGCCCGGAGGGGGCTACACCTTC. It translates to CASSSRPGGGYTF.

This chain connects TRBV2 to TRBJ1-1, with 10 bases matching TRBD1. The germline V gene has CDR1 SNHLY and CDR2 FYNNEI. V was pared by 8 bases and J by 4 bases, with 4 bases of the junction left unmatched. This CDR3 has 13 amino acids. CDR3 DNA sequence: TGTGCCAGCTGGACAGGGGGAAGCACTGAAGCTTTCTTT. It encodes CASWTGGSTEAFF.

This CDR3 is CASSAAGQGLQPQHF. The CDR3, as DNA: TGTGCCAGTAGTGCGGCCGGACAGGGTTTGCAGCCCCAGCATTTT. This chain links TRBV19 with TRBJ1-5; 8 positions agree with TRBD1. CDR1 is LNHDA, CDR2 SQIVND, per germline (reference sequence). This CDR3 comprises 15 residues. J gave up 7 bases and V 5 bases, and 10 bases lay outside the gene matches.

This clone was seen only once. This chain joins TRBV6-6 and TRBJ2-1; 7 nucleotides align to TRBD1. The ends lost 6 bases at V and 4 bases at J; junction bases unmatched: 9. CDR1 MNHNY and CDR2 SVGAGI come from the germline V gene (reference sequence). This CDR3 comprises 15 residues. The CDR3 coding sequence is TGTGCCAGCAGCTCCGGGACAGAGTTTTACAATGAGCAGTTCTTC. Protein sequence: CASSSGTEFYNEQFF.

This clone was observed a few times. This sequence joins TRBV6-6 and TRBJ1-1; TRBD1 agrees at 8 bases. V trimming: 0 bases; J trimming: 6 bases; junction bases outside the gene matches: 9. Germline CDR1 and CDR2: MNHNY and SVGAGI (reference sequence). The CDR3 covers 16 residues. The CDR3 region has the DNA TGTGCCAGCAGTTACTCGACGGCAGGGGGCAGGTCTGAAGCTTTCTTT. Translating gives CASSYSTAGGRSEAFF.

In this sample, this clone turned up once. This chain joins TRBV2 and TRBJ1-5; D remains ambiguous. Germline V gene sequence: CDR1 SNHLY, CDR2 FYNNEI. The CDR3 has 13 residues. The V end lost 0 bases, the J end lost 6 bases, and 6 bases lay between the germline ends. CDR3 bases: TGTGCCAGCAGTGAAGCGCTTCGTCAGCCCCAGCATTTT. This encodes CASSEALRQPQHF.

Only a few counts were recorded for this clone. Germline is not matched at one junction end, which may reflect a read error. V usage is TRBV4-1 and J usage is TRBJ2-4; TRBD2 is a possible D gene (6 bases). Germline-derived CDR1 and CDR2 are MGHRA and YSYEKL. This CDR3 has 11 residues. This chain's CDR3 is CASSQDTSTHF. CDR3 coding DNA: TGCGCCAGCAGCCAAGATACTAGCACGCACTTC.

This sequence joins TRBV18 and TRBJ2-7; the D call may be TRBD1 or TRBD2 (5 bases each). V was trimmed by 6 bases and J by 3 bases, leaving 15 bases between them. This CDR3 is built from 14 residues. Germline V gene lookup returns CDR1 KGHSH and CDR2 LQKENI. The CDR3: CASSPTGQRYEQYF. In DNA form, the CDR3 reads TGTGCCAGCTCTCCCACGGGGCAACGCTACGAGCAGTACTTC.

V and J are TRBV7-3 and TRBJ2-6, with D perhaps matching TRBD2 (7 bases). Trimming removed 2 bases at V and 0 bases at J, with 14 bases between. CDR1 is SGHTA, CDR2 FQGTGA, per germline. There are 18 residues in the CDR3. The CDR3 region has the DNA TGTGCCAGCAGCTTACGCCCGGGGGGCCTCTCTGGGGCCAACGTCCTGACTTTC. Its protein product is CASSLRPGGLSGANVLTF.

The genes are TRBV20-1 and TRBJ2-5, with no clear D. The CDR3 sequence is 11 residues long. Germline V gene sequence: CDR1 DFQATT, CDR2 SNEGSKA (reference sequence). CDR3 residues: CQRRQQETQYF. CDR3 DNA sequence: TGCCAACGCCGTCAGCAAGAGACCCAGTACTTC.

The chain combines TRBV13 with TRBJ2-3; D gene uncertain. V was pared by 2 bases and J by 3 bases, with 3 bases between. The CDR3 is 12 residues long. Germline V gene lookup returns CDR1 PRHDT and CDR2 FYEKMQ (reference sequence). The CDR3 nucleotides are TGTGCCAGCAGCTTAAGGACAGATACGCAGTATTTT. The encoded protein is CASSLRTDTQYF. The variable domain in full, completed from reference TRBV13 and TRBJ2-3, reads AAGVIQSPRHLIKEKRETATLKCYPIPRHDTVYWYQQGPGQDPQFLISFYEKMQSDKGSIPDRFSAQQFSDYHSELNMSSLELGDSALYFCASSLRTDTQYFGPGTRLTVL.

The rearrangement links TRBV28 to TRBJ1-5; D call uncertain. Per the germline V gene, CDR1 is MDHEN and CDR2 is SYDVKM. V lost 6 bases to trimming and J lost 5 bases, with 8 bases between them. The CDR3 sequence is 12 residues long. The CDR3 protein is CASSVQYQPQHF. The CDR3 DNA reads TGTGCCAGCAGCGTCCAATATCAGCCCCAGCATTTT.

The genes are TRBV7-2 and TRBJ2-7, with D perhaps TRBD2 (5 bases). The V end was cut by 8 bases, the J end by 4 bases, with 15 bases between. CDR1 is SGHTA and CDR2 is FQGNSA in the germline V gene. The CDR3 spans 13 residues. For the CDR3, the DNA is TGTGCCAGCCGTTCGGGGTTCTCTTACGAGCAGTACTTC. It encodes CASRSGFSYEQYF.

The chain uses TRBV7-8 and TRBJ2-7; D possibly corresponds to TRBD2 (5 bases). The CDR3 spans 15 residues. The germline V and J ends were trimmed by 1 base and 0 bases, with 10 bases remaining between them. CDR1 SGHVS and CDR2 FQNEAQ come from the germline V gene. The CDR3 loop is CASSLVGSSSYEQYF. The CDR3 nucleotides read TGTGCCAGCAGCTTAGTGGGGAGTAGCTCCTACGAGCAGTACTTC.

V gene TRBV19 combines with J gene TRBJ2-7; D is undetermined. With 4 bases removed from V and 4 bases from J, the gap between germline ends came to 8 bases. This CDR3 contains 12 residues. Per germline, CDR1 LNHDA and CDR2 SQIVND (reference sequence). The CDR3 loop is CASSKRDYEQYF. In DNA, the CDR3 is TGTGCCAGTAGTAAAAGGGATTACGAGCAGTACTTC.

The chain's CDR3 is CASTQSTGVGGYTF. CDR3 DNA sequence: TGTGCCAGCACCCAATCTACAGGGGTGGGTGGCTACACCTTC. The chain carries TRBV7-9 and TRBJ1-2; 7 nucleotides agree with TRBD1. The CDR3 loop spans 14 amino acids. Germline trimming cut 7 bases from V and 7 bases from J; bases unmatched to any gene: 12. Germline V gene lookup returns CDR1 SEHNR and CDR2 FQNEAQ (reference sequence).

The chain uses TRBV6-1 and TRBJ1-5; D might be TRBD1 (6 bases). This CDR3 comprises 15 residues. V shed 4 bases and J shed 1 base, with 11 bases lying between them. Germline V gene sequence: CDR1 MNHNS, CDR2 SASEGT. In DNA form, the CDR3 reads TGTGCCAGCAGTGGAGCAGGGGCGAGCAATCAGCCCCAGCATTTT. Protein product: CASSGAGASNQPQHF.

V and J are TRBV28 and TRBJ1-2; D not resolved. The CDR3 has 13 residues. V was pared by 5 bases and J by 5 bases, with 12 bases between. Germline CDR1 MDHEN, CDR2 SYDVKM. The CDR3 reads CASSPGRYYGYTF. In nucleotides, the CDR3 is TGTGCCAGCAGTCCCGGACGGTATTATGGCTACACCTTC.

This clone was detected a few times. The chain recombines TRBV13 with TRBJ2-5; 8 bases fit TRBD2. Trimming removed 8 bases from V and 5 bases from J; junction bases left unmatched: 7. Germline V gene lookup returns CDR1 PRHDT and CDR2 FYEKMQ (reference sequence). The CDR3 runs 13 residues. The CDR3 nucleotides read TGTGCCAGCCAGGGACTAGGAGGGGAGACCCAGTACTTC. This translates into CASQGLGGETQYF. The full variable domain, with the rest looked up from reference TRBV13 and TRBJ2-5, is AAGVIQSPRHLIKEKRETATLKCYPIPRHDTVYWYQQGPGQDPQFLISFYEKMQSDKGSIPDRFSAQQFSDYHSELNMSSLELGDSALYFCASQGLGGETQYFGPGTRLLVL.